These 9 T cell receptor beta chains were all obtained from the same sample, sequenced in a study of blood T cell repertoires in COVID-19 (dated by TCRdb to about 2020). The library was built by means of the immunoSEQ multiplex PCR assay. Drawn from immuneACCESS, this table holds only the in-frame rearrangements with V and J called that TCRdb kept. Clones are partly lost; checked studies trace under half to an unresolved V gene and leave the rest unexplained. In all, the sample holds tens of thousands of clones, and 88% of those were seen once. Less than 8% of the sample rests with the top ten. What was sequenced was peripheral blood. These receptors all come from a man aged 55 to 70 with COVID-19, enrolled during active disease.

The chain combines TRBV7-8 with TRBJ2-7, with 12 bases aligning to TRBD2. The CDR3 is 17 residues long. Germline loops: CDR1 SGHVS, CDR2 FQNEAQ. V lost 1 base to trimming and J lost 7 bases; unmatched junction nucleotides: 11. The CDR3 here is CASSLGALLAGGEEQYF. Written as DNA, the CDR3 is TGTGCCAGCAGCTTAGGGGCCCTCCTAGCGGGAGGGGAAGAGCAGTACTTC.

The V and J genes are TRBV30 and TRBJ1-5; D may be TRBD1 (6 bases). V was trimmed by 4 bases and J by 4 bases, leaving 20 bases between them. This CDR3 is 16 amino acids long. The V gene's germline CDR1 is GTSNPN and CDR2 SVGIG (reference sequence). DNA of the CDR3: TGTGCCTGGACCCCTGGGGGGGGCTTGGGAAATCAGCCCCAGCATTTT. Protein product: CAWTPGGGLGNQPQHF.

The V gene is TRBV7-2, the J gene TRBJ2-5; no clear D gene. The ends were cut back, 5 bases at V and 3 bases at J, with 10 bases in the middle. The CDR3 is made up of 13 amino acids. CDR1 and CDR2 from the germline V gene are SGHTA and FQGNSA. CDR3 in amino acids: CASSQPEKETQYF. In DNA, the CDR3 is TGTGCCAGCAGCCAACCGGAGAAAGAGACCCAGTACTTC.

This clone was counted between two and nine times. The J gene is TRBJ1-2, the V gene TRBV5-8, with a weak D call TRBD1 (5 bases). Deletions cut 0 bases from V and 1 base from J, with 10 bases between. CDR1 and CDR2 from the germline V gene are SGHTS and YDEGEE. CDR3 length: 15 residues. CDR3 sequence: CASSLVSGINYGYTF. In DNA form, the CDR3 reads TGTGCCAGCAGCTTGGTGTCAGGGATTAACTATGGCTACACCTTC. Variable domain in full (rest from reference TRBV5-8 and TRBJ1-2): EAGVTQSPTHLIKTRGQQATLRCSPISGHTSVYWYQQALGLGLQFLLWYDEGEERNRGNFPPRFSGRQFPNYSSELNVNALELEDSALYLCASSLVSGINYGYTFGSGTRLTVV.

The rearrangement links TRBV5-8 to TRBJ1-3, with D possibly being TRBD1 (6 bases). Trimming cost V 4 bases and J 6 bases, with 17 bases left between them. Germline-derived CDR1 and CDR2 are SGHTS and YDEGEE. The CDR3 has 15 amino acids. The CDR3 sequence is CASSEGQGPANTIYF. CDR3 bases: TGTGCCAGCAGCGAAGGTCAGGGGCCGGCAAACACCATATATTTT.

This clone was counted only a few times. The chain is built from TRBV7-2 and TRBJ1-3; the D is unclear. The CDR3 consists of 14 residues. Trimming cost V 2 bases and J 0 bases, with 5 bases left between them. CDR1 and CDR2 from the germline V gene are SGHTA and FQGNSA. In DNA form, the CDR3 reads TGTGCCAGCAGCTTACAAAACTCTGGAAACACCATATATTTT. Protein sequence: CASSLQNSGNTIYF.

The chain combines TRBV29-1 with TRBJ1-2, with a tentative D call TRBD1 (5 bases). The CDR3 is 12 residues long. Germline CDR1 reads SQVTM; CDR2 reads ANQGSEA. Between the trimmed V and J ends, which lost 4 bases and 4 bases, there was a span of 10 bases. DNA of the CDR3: TGCAGCGTTGGTCAGGGAGGCTATGGCTACACCTTC. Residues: CSVGQGGYGYTF.

The CDR3 coding sequence is TGTGCCAGCAGCGACAGGGTTGTCTACGAGCAGTACTTC. It codes for CASSDRVVYEQYF. V is TRBV2 and J is TRBJ2-7, with 7 bases lining up with TRBD1. V shed 6 bases, J shed 3 bases, and the junction held 5 bases outside the gene matches. Germline CDR1 SNHLY, CDR2 FYNNEI. CDR3 length equals 13 residues.

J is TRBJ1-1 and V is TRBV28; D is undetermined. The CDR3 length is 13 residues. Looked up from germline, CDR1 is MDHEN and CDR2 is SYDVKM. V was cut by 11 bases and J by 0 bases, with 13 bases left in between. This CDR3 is CALRAGMNTEAFF. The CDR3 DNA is TGTGCCCTCCGGGCGGGTATGAACACTGAAGCTTTCTTT.